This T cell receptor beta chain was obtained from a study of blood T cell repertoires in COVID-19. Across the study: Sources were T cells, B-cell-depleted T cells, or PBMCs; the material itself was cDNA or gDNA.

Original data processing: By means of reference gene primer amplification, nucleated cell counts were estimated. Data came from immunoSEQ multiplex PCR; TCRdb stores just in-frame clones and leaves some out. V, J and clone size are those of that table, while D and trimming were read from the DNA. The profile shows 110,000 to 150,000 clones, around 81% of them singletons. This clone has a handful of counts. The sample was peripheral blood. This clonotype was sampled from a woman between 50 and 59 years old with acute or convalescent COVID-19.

This chain's CDR3 is CASSFTQASGGPSEQYF. The CDR3 DNA reads TGTGCCAGCAGTTTTACTCAAGCGTCGGGGGGGCCGTCCGAGCAGTACTTC. The chain couples TRBV6-2 or TRBV6-3 to TRBJ2-7; TRBD2 aligns across 8 bases. V was pared by 4 bases and J by 6 bases, with 17 bases of the junction left unmatched. The CDR3 is 17 residues long. Per the germline V gene, CDR1 is MNHEY and CDR2 is SVGEGT.